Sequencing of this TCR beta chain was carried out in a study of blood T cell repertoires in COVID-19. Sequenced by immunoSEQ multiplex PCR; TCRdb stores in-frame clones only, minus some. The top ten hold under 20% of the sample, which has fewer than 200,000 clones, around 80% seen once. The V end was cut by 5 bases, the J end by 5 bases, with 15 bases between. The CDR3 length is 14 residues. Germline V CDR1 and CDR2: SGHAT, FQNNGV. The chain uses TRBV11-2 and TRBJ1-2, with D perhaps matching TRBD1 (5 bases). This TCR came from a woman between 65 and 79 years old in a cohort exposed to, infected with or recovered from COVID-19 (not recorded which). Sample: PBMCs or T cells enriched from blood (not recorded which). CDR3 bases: TGTGCCAGCAGCCTTGGGCCCAGGGAATATGGCTACACCTTC. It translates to CASSLGPREYGYTF.